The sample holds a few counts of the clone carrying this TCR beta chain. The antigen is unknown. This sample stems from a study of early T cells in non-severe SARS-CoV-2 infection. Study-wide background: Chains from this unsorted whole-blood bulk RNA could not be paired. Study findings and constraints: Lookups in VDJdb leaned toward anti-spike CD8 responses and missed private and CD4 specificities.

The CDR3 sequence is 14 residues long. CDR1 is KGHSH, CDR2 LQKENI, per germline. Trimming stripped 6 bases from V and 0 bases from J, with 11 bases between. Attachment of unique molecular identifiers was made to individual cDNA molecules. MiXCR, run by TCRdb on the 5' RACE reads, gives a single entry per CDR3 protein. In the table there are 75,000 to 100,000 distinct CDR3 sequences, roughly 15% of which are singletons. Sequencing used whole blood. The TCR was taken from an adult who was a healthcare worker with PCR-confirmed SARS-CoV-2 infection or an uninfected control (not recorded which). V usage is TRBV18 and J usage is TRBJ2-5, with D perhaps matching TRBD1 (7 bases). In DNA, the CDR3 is TGTGCCAGCTCGCGGGGACAGTACCAAGAGACCCAGTACTTC. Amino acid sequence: CASSRGQYQETQYF.